This entry concerns a single T cell receptor (beta chain). Antigen: not known. Unique molecular identifiers were added to individual cDNA molecules. TCRdb re-derived calls from the 5' RACE reads in MiXCR, one entry per CDR3 protein. The top ten hold around 4% of the sample, which has some 70,000 distinct CDR3 sequences, roughly an eighth seen once. These data are taken from a study of early T cells in non-severe SARS-CoV-2 infection. About the research overall: Sequencing input comprised bulk RNA from unsorted whole blood; chain pairing was not available.

Study-level results: VDJdb-based annotation leaned toward anti-spike CD8 responses and missed private and CD4 specificities.

This CDR3 region has 14 residues. V dropped 2 bases and J dropped 1 base, with 7 bases sitting between them. Looked up from germline, CDR1 is LGHDT and CDR2 is YNNKEL (reference sequence). Sequencing was carried out using whole blood. V and J are TRBV3-1 and TRBJ2-3; a weak D match, TRBD2 (5 bases). The sequence came from an adult who was a healthcare worker with PCR-confirmed SARS-CoV-2 infection or an uninfected control (not recorded which). The CDR3 DNA reads TGTGCCAGCAGCCAACGGGAAGGCACAGATACGCAGTATTTT. It codes for CASSQREGTDTQYF.